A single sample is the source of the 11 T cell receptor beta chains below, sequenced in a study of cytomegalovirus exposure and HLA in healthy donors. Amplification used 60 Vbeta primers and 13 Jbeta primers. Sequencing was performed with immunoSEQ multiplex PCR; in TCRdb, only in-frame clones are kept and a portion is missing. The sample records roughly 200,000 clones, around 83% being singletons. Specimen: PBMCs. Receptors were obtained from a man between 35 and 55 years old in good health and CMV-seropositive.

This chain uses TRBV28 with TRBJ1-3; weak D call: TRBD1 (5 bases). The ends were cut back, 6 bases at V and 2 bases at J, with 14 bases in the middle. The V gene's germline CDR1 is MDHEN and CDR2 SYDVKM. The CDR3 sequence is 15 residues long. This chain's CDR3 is CASSPGAGTGNTIYF. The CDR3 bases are TGTGCCAGCAGCCCGGGAGCAGGGACTGGAAACACCATATATTTT.

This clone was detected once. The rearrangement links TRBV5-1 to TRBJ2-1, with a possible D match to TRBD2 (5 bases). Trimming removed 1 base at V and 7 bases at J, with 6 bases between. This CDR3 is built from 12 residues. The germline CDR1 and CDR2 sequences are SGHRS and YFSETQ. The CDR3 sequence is CASSLPGNEQFF. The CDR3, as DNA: TGCGCCAGCAGCTTGCCGGGGAATGAGCAGTTCTTC.

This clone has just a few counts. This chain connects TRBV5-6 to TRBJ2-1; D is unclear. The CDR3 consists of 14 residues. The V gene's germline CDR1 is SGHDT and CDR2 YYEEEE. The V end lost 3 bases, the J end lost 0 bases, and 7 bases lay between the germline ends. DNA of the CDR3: TGTGCCAGCAGCTACTTAAGCTCCTACAATGAGCAGTTCTTC. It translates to CASSYLSSYNEQFF.

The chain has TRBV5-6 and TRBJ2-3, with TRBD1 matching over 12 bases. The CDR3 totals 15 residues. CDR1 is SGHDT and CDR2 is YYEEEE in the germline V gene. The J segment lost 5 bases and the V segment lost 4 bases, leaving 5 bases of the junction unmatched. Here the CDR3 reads CASSQGQGARDTQYF. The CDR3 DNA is TGTGCCAGCAGCCAGGGACAGGGGGCAAGAGATACGCAGTATTTT.

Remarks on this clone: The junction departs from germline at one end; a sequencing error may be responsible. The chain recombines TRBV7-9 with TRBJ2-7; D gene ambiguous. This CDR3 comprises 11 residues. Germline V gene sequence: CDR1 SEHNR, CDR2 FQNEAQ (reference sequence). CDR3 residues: CSSSFQAKQYF. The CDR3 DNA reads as TGTTCCAGCAGCTTCCAGGCCAAGCAGTACTTC.

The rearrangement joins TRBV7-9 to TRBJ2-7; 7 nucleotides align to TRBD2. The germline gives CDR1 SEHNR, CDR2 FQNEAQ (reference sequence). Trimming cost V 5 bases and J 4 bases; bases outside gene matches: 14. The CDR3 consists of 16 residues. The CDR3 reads CASSPTGAGDWYEQYF. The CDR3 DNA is TGTGCCAGCAGCCCGACCGGGGCGGGAGACTGGTACGAGCAGTACTTC.

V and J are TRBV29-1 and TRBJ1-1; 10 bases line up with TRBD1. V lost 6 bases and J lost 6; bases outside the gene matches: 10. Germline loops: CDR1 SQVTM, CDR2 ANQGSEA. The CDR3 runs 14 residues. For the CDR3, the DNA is TGCAGCGTAAGGACAGGGGGTAAAGACTCTGAAGCTTTCTTT. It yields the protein CSVRTGGKDSEAFF.

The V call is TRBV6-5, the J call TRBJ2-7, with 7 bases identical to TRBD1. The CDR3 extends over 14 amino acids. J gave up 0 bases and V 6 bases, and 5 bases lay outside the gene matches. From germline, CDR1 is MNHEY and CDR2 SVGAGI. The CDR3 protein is CASRRQGSSYEQYF. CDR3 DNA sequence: TGTGCCAGCAGGAGACAGGGAAGCTCCTACGAGCAGTACTTC.

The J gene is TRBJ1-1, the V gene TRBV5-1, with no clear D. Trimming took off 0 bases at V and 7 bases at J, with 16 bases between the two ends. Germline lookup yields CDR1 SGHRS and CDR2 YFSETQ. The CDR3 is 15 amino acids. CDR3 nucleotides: TGCGCCAGCAGCTTGGTAACGGGAACGTACGGTGAAGCTTTCTTT. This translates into CASSLVTGTYGEAFF.

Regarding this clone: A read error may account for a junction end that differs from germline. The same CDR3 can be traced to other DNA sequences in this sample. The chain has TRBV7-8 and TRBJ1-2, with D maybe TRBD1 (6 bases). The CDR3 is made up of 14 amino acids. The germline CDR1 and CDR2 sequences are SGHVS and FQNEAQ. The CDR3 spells CASSLAEGGGGYTF. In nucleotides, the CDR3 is TGCGCCAGCAGCTTAGCCGAGGGAGGGGGTGGCTACACCTTC.

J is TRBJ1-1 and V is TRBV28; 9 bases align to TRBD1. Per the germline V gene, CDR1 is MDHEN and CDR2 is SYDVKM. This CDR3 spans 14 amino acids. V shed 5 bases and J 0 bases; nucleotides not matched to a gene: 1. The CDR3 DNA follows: TGTGCCAGCAGTAACAGGGGGCTGAACACTGAAGCTTTCTTT. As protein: CASSNRGLNTEAFF. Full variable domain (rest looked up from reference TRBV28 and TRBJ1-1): DVKVTQSSRYLVKRTGEKVFLECVQDMDHENMFWYRQDPGLGLRLIYFSYDVKMKEKGDIPEGYSVSREKKERFSLILESASTNQTSMYLCASSNRGLNTEAFFGQGTRLTVV.